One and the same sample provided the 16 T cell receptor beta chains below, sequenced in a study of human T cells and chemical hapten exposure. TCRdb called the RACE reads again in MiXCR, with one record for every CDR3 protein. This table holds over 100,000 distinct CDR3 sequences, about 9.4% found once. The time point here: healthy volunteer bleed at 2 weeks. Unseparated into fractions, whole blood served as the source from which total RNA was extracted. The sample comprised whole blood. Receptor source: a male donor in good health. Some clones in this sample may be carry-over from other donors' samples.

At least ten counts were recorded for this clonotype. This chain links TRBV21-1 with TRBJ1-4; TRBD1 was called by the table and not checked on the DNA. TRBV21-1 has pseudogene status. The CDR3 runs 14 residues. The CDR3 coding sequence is TGTGCCAGCAGCAAACCAGGACAAAGCGAAAAACTGTTTTTT. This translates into CASSKPGQSEKLFF.

The CDR3: CASNPGRGDTEAFF. The CDR3 DNA sequence: TGTGCCAGCAACCCGGGGAGAGGGGACACTGAAGCTTTCTTT. The gene calls are TRBV7-8 and TRBJ1-1; possible D gene TRBD1, 5 bases. CDR1 and CDR2 from the germline V gene are SGHVS and FQNEAQ. Trimming removed 7 bases from V and 3 bases from J, with 15 bases in between. This CDR3 region has 14 residues. Full variable domain (rest looked up from reference TRBV7-8 and TRBJ1-1): GAGVSQSPRYKVAKRGQDVALRCDPISGHVSLFWYQQALGQGPEFLTYFQNEAQLDKSGLPSDRFFAERPEGSVSTLKIQRTQQEDSAVYLCASNPGRGDTEAFFGQGTRLTVV.

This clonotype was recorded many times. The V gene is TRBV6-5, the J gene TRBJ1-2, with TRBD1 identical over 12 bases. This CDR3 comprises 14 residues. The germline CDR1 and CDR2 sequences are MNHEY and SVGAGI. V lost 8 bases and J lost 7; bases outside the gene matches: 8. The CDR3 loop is CASLAGQGAGGYTF. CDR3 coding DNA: TGTGCCAGCCTTGCGGGACAGGGGGCTGGTGGCTACACCTTC.

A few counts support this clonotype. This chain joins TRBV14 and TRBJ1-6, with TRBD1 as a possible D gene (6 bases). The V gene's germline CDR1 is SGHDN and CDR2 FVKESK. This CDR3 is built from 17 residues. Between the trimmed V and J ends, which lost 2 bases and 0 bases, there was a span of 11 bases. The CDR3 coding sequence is TGTGCCAGCAGCCAATTACAGGGTAGCTCCTATAATTCACCCCTCCACTTT. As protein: CASSQLQGSSYNSPLHF.

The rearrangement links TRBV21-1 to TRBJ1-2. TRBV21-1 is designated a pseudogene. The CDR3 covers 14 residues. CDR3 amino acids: CAPGTGGDFYGYTF. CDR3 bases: TGTGCCCCAGGTACGGGAGGGGATTTCTATGGCTACACCTTC.

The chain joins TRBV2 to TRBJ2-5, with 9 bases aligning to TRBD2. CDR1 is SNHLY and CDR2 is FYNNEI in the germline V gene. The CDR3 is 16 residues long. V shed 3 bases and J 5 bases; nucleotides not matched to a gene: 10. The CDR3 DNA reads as TGTGCCAGCAGTGAGGGGTTAGCGGGGGTAGCGGAGACCCAGTACTTC. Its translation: CASSEGLAGVAETQYF.

CDR3 sequence: CASSGQGSSYEQYF. CDR3 sequence (DNA): TGTGCCAGCAGCGGACAGGGGTCCTCCTACGAGCAGTACTTC. V gene TRBV12-3 or TRBV12-4 combines with J gene TRBJ2-7; 9 nucleotides line up with TRBD1. The CDR3 spans 14 residues. With 6 bases clipped from V and 0 bases from J, the junction kept 3 bases outside the gene matches.

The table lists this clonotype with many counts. CDR3 bases: TGCGCCAGCAGCTTGGATGCCAGCTCCTACGAGCAGTACTTC. It translates to CASSLDASSYEQYF. The rearrangement joins TRBV5-1 to TRBJ2-7; D is ambiguous. The CDR3 covers 14 residues. Germline values: CDR1 SGHRS, CDR2 YFSETQ. Trimming left V 0 bases short and J 0 bases short, with 7 bases between. Full variable domain (missing parts from reference TRBV5-1 and TRBJ2-7): KAGVTQTPRYLIKTRGQQVTLSCSPISGHRSVSWYQQTPGQGLQFLFEYFSETQRNKGNFPGRFSGRQFSNSRSEMNVSTLELGDSALYLCASSLDASSYEQYFGPGTRLTVT.

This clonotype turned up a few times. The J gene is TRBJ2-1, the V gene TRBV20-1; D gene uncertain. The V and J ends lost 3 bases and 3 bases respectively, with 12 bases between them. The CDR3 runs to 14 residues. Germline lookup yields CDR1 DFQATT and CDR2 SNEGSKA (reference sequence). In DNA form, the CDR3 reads TGCAGTGCTAGTTCCCCTCAAAACTACAATGAGCAGTTCTTC. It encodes CSASSPQNYNEQFF.

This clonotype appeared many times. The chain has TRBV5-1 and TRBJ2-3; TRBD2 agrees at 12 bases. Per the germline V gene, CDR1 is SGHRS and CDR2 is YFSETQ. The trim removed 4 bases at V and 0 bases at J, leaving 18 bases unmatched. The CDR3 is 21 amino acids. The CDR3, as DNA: TGCGCCAGCAGCCGTCGACTAGCGGGAGTCACCACGCGAGATAGCACAGATACGCAGTATTTT. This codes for CASSRRLAGVTTRDSTDTQYF.

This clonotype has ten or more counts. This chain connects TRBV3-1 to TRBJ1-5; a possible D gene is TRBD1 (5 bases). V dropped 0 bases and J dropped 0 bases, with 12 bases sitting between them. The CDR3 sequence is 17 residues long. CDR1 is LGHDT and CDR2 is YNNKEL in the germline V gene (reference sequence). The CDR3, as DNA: TGTGCCAGCAGCCAAGAGCCCCTACAGGATAGCAATCAGCCCCAGCATTTT. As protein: CASSQEPLQDSNQPQHF.

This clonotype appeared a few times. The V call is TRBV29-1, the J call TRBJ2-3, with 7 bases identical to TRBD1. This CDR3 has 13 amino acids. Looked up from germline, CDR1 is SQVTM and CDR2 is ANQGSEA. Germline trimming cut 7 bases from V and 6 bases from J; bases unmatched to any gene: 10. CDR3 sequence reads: CSALGTADDTQYF. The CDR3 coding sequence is TGCAGCGCCTTGGGGACAGCGGATGATACGCAGTATTTT.

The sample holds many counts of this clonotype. The CDR3 region is CASSYTGGTEAFF. In DNA form, the CDR3 reads TGTGCCAGCAGTTACACAGGGGGCACTGAAGCTTTCTTT. The V call is TRBV6-5, the J call TRBJ1-1; 8 nucleotides match TRBD1. The ends lost 2 bases at V and 4 bases at J; junction bases unmatched: 0. Per germline, CDR1 MNHEY and CDR2 SVGAGI. The CDR3 covers 13 residues.

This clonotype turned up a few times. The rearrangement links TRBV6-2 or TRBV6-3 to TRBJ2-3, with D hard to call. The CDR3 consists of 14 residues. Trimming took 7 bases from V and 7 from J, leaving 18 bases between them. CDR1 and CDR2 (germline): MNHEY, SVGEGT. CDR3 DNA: TGTGCCAGCACTCACGAAGGGCGAGCCCATACGCAGTATTTT. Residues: CASTHEGRAHTQYF.

The CDR3 reads CASSRFGLSANTEAFF. In nucleotides, the CDR3 is TGTGCCAGCAGCCGATTCGGGTTGTCCGCAAACACTGAAGCTTTCTTT. V and J are TRBV27 and TRBJ1-1; no clear D. V shed 6 bases and J shed 2 bases, with 19 bases lying between them. The CDR3 is 16 residues long. Germline V gene sequence: CDR1 MNHEY, CDR2 SMNVEV (reference sequence).

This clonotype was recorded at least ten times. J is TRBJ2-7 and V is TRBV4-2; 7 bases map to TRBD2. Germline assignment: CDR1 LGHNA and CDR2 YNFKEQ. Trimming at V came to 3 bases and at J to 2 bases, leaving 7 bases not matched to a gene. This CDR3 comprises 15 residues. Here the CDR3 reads CASSQYAGVTYEQYF. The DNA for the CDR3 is TGTGCCAGCAGCCAGTATGCGGGAGTGACCTACGAGCAGTACTTC.